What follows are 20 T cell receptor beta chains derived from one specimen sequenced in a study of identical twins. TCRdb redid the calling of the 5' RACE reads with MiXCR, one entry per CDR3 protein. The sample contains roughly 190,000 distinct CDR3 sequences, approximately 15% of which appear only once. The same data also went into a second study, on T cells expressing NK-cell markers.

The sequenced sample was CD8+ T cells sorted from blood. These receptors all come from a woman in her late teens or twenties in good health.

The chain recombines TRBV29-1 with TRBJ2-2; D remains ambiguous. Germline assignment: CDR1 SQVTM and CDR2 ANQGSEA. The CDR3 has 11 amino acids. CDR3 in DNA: TGCACCGCGAGTGGAACCGGGGAGCTGTTTTTT. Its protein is CTASGTGELFF.

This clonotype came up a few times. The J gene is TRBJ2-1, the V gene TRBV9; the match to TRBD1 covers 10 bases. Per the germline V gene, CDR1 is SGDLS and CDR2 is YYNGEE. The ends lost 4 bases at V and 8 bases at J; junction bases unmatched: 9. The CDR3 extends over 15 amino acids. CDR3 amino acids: CASSFRDRGLDEQFF. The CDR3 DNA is TGTGCCAGCAGCTTCCGGGACAGGGGTTTGGATGAGCAGTTCTTC.

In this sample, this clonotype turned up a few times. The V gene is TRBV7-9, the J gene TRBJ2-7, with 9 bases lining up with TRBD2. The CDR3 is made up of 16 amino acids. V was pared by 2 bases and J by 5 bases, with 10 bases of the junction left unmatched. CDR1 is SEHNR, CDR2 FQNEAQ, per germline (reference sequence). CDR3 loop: CASSLPRLAGGDEQYF. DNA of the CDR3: TGTGCCAGCAGCTTACCCCGATTGGCGGGAGGGGACGAGCAGTACTTC. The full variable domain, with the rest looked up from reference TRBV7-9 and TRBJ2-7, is DTGVSQNPRHKITKRGQNVTFRCDPISEHNRLYWYRQTLGQGPEFLTYFQNEAQLEKSRLLSDRFSAERPKGSFSTLEIQRTEQGDSAMYLCASSLPRLAGGDEQYFGPGTRLTVT.

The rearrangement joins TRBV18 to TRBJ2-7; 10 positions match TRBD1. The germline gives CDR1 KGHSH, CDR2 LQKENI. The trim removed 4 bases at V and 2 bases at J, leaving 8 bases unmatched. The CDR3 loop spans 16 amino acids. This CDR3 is CASSRDRDRGPYEQYF. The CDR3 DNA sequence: TGTGCCAGCTCACGTGATCGGGACAGGGGACCCTACGAGCAGTACTTC.

The CDR3 protein is CASSPWRDSSSTDTQYF. The CDR3 DNA sequence: TGTGCCAGCAGCCCGTGGCGGGACTCCTCTAGCACAGATACGCAGTATTTT. The rearrangement joins TRBV9 to TRBJ2-3; D is possibly TRBD2 (6 bases). V dropped 4 bases and J dropped 0 bases, with 18 bases sitting between them. CDR3 length: 17 amino acids. Germline loops: CDR1 SGDLS, CDR2 YYNGEE.

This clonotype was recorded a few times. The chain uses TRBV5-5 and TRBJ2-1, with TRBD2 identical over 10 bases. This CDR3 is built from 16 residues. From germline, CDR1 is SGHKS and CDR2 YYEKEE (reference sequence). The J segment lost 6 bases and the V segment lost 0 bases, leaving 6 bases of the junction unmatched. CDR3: CASSLAGTSAGNEQFF. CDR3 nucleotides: TGTGCCAGCAGCTTGGCAGGGACTAGCGCGGGCAATGAGCAGTTCTTC.

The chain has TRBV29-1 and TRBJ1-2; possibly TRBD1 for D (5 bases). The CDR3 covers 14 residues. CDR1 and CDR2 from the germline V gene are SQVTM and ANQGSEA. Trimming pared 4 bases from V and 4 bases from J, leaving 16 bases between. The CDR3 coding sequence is TGCAGCGTTGGCGAGGCAGGGTCGATCTATGGCTACACCTTC. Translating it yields CSVGEAGSIYGYTF.

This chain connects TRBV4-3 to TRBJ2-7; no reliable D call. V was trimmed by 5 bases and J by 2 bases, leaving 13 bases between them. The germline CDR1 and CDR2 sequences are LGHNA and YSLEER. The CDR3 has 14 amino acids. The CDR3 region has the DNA TGCGCCAGCAGCATCCGAGCCTCCGCCTACGAGCAGTACTTC. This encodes CASSIRASAYEQYF.

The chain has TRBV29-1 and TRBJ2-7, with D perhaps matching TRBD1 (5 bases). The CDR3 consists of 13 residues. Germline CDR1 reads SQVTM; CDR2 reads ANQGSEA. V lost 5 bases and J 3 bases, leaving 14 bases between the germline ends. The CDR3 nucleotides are TGCAGCGTTACCCCCCAGGGTATCTACGAGCAGTACTTC. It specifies CSVTPQGIYEQYF.

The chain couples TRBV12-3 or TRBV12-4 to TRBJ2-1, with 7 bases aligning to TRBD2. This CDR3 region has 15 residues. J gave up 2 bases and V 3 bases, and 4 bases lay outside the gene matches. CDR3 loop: CASSFITSAYNEQFF. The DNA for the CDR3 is TGTGCCAGCAGTTTTATAACTAGCGCCTACAATGAGCAGTTCTTC.

The CDR3 loop is CASSVGSNEQFF. The CDR3 DNA is TGTGCCAGCAGCGTAGGTAGCAATGAGCAGTTCTTC. The chain is built from TRBV9 and TRBJ2-1; D uncertain. This CDR3 spans 12 amino acids. Germline values: CDR1 SGDLS, CDR2 YYNGEE. V was trimmed by 0 bases and J by 6 bases, leaving 4 bases between them. The variable domain in full, with the rest retrieved from reference TRBV9 and TRBJ2-1, is DSGVTQTPKHLITATGQRVTLRCSPRSGDLSVYWYQQSLDQGLQFLIQYYNGEERAKGNILERFSAQQFPDLHSELNLSSLELGDSALYFCASSVGSNEQFFGPGTRLTVL.

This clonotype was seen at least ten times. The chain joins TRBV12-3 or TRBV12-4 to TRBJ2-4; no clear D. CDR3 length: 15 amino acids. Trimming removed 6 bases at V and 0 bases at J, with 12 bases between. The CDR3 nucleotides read TGTGCCAGCAGCCAGGACCCTCTAGCCAAAAACATTCAGTACTTC. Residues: CASSQDPLAKNIQYF.

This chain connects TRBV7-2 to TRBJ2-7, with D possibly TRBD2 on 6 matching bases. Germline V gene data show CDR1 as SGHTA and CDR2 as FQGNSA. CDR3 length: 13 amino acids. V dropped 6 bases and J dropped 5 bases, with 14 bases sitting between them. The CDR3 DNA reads TGTGCCAGCAGTCGTAGCGGTTTCCACGAGCAGTACTTC. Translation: CASSRSGFHEQYF.

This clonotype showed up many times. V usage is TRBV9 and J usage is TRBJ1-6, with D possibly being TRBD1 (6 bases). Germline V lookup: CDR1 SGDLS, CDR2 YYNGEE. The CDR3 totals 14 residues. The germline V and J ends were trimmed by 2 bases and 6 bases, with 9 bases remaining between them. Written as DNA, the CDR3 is TGTGCCAGCAGCGTCGAGGACAGTAATTCACCCCTCCACTTT. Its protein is CASSVEDSNSPLHF.

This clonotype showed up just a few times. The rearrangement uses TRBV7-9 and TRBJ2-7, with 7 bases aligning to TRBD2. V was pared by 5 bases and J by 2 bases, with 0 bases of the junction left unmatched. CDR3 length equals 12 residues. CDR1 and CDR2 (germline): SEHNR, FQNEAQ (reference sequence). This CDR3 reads CASSGGAYEQYF. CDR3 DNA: TGTGCCAGCAGCGGGGGGGCCTACGAGCAGTACTTC.

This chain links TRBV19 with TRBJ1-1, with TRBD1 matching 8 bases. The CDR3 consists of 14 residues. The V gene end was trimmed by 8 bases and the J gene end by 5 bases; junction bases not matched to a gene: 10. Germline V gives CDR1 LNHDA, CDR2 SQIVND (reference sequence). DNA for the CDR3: TGTGCCAGTTTAAGACAGGGGAAGTGGACTGAAGCTTTCTTT. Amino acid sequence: CASLRQGKWTEAFF.

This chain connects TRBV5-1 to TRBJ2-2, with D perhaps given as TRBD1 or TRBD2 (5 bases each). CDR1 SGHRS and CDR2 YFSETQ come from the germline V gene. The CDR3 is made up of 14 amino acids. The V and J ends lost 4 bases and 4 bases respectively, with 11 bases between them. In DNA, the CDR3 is TGCGCCAGCAGCCACGACGGGGCCACCGGGGAGCTGTTTTTT. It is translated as CASSHDGATGELFF.

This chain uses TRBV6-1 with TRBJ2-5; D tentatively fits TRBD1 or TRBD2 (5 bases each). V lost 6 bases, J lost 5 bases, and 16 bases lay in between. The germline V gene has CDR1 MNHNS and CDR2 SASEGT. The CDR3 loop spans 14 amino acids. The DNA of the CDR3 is TGTGCCAGCAGCACCTCAGGGAGAGGGGAGACCCAGTACTTC. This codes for CASSTSGRGETQYF.

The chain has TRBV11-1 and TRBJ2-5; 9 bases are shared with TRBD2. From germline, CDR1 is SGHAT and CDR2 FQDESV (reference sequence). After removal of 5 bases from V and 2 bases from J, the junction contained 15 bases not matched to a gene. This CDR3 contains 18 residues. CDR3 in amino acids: CASSAGGKLAEKQETQYF. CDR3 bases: TGTGCCAGCAGCGCGGGGGGGAAACTAGCGGAGAAACAAGAGACCCAGTACTTC.

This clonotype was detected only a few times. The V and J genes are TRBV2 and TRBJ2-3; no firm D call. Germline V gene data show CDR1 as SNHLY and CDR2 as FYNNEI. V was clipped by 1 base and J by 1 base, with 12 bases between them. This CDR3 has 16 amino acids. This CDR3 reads CASSEGVAPGTDTQYF. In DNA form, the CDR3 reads TGTGCCAGCAGTGAAGGCGTAGCCCCGGGCACAGATACGCAGTATTTT. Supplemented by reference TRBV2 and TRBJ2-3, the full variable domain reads EPEVTQTPSHQVTQMGQEVILRCVPISNHLYFYWYRQILGQKVEFLVSFYNNEISEKSEIFDDQFSVERPDGSNFTLKIRSTKLEDSAMYFCASSEGVAPGTDTQYFGPGTRLTVL.